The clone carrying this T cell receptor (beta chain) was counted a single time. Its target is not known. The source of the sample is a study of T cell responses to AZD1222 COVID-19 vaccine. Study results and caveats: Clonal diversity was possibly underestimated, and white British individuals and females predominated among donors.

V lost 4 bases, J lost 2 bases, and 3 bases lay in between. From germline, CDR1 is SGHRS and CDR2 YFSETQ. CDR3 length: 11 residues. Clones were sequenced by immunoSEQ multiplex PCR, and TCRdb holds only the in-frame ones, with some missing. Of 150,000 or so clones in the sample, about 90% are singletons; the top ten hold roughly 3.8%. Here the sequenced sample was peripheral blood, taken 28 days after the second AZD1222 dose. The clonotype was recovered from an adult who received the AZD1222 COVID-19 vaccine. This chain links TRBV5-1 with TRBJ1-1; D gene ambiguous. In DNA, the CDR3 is TGCGCCAGCAGCGCTAACACTGAAGCTTTCTTT. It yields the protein CASSANTEAFF.